This T cell receptor (beta chain) came from a study of T cell clusters in autoimmune cytopenias. Study-level information: A median of roughly 54,000 TRB reads per sample yielded a median roughly 2,300 distinct clonotypes. Study results and caveats: Comparing secondary cytopenia with chronic lymphocytic leukemia showed no cluster-lack signature, apparently masked by lymphoma repertoire. The T cell clusters came from computational analysis alone and lack functional validation. TRB repertoire shifts in secondary cytopenia and chronic lymphocytic leukemia mostly reflected lymphoma, not autoimmunity.

Multiplex touch-down PCR amplified TRB using TRB-A and TRB-B pools in one tube. TCRdb re-called the multiplex PCR reads, yielding one record per CDR3 amino acid sequence without DNA. The listing records about 4,800 distinct CDR3 sequences. With respect to this clonotype: What it recognizes is unknown.

The CDR3 contains 15 residues. Germline V gives CDR1 LNHDA, CDR2 SQIVND (reference sequence). Some 40,000 genome equivalents of blood DNA were amplified for TRB. This sequence originates from a human donor with an autoimmune cytopenia or autoimmune hepatitis (not recorded which). V and J are TRBV19 and TRBJ2-7; checking the TCRdb D call of TRBD1 is not possible without DNA. The sample was peripheral blood. The CDR3 reads CASSIGRGSSYEQYF.